This record looks at one T cell receptor (beta chain) sequence and its context. Its cognate antigen is unknown. CDR3 length: 14 residues. V was clipped by 3 bases and J by 9 bases; unmatched bases: 7. Germline CDR1 is DFQATT and CDR2 is SNEGSKA (reference sequence). This sample is part of a study of T cell repertoires in cytomegalovirus infection. General study points: Summed frequency of public TCR beta families distinguished CMV carriers with the relevant HLA.

TCRdb re-derived calls from the reads in MiXCR, one entry per CDR3 protein. This sample has approximately 100,000 distinct CDR3 sequences, with less than 25% found just once. This sequence was found in a human donor in good health (CMV status not recorded). Some clones in this sample may be carry-over from other donors' samples. Sequenced material: CD8+ T cells from PBMCs. V is TRBV20-1 and J is TRBJ2-1, with TRBD2 matching 11 bases. CDR3 sequence: CSARYLAGGTEQFF. The DNA for the CDR3 is TGCAGTGCTAGGTACCTAGCGGGAGGAACTGAGCAGTTCTTC.